The 21 T cell receptor beta chains below come from one sample, sequenced in a study of shared clonotypes between healthy human individuals. Profiled with immunoSEQ multiplex PCR; TCRdb holds only in-frame clones, not every one. The sample has just over 2,000,000 clones, around 95% seen once; the top ten hold roughly 0.13%. Sequenced sample: naive CD4+ T cells sorted from blood. Stated subset: CD45RA+ positively selected. These receptors were obtained from a man between 18 and 29 years old in good health.

This chain uses TRBV2 with TRBJ1-6; unclear D gene. CDR1 is SNHLY, CDR2 FYNNEI, per germline. The CDR3 covers 14 residues. V lost 8 bases and J lost 9, with 17 bases in between. Written as DNA, the CDR3 is TGTGCCAGCGGCGGGAGAGGGATGGGTTCACCCCTCCACTTT. As protein: CASGGRGMGSPLHF.

As to this clone: Other DNA sequences in this specimen translate into the identical CDR3. The chain employs TRBV5-1 and TRBJ2-7; 8 bases agree with TRBD1. V lost 5 bases and J lost 2; bases outside the gene matches: 3. This CDR3 has 13 residues. The V gene's germline CDR1 is SGHRS and CDR2 YFSETQ. The CDR3 region has the DNA TGCGCCAGCAGTAGGGGACAGGCCTACGAGCAGTACTTC. It codes for CASSRGQAYEQYF.

DNA of the CDR3: TGCGCCAGCAGCCAAACCCCGTTAGCGGGCGTGAGGAATGAGCAGTTCTTC. As protein: CASSQTPLAGVRNEQFF. This chain connects TRBV4-1 to TRBJ2-1, with 7 bases lining up with TRBD2. Losses at the gene ends were 2 bases for V and 7 bases for J; bases not matched to a gene: 14. The CDR3 extends over 17 amino acids. Germline values: CDR1 MGHRA, CDR2 YSYEKL.

The chain recombines TRBV28 with TRBJ2-7, with D perhaps matching TRBD1 (5 bases). The germline gives CDR1 MDHEN, CDR2 SYDVKM. CDR3 length: 13 amino acids. The V and J ends lost 5 bases and 2 bases respectively, with 10 bases between them. The DNA of the CDR3 is TGTGCCAGCAGTATACAGGTGGCCTACGAGCAGTACTTC. Its translation: CASSIQVAYEQYF.

This clone came up once. The rearrangement links TRBV5-1 to TRBJ2-7; D may be TRBD1 (5 bases). V lost 4 bases, J lost 0 bases, and 11 bases lay in between. This CDR3 has 14 residues. Per the germline V gene, CDR1 is SGHRS and CDR2 is YFSETQ. The CDR3 spells CASSTRVSSYEQYF. CDR3 DNA sequence: TGCGCCAGCAGCACCAGGGTTAGCTCCTACGAGCAGTACTTC.

The V gene is TRBV7-9, the J gene TRBJ2-2, with D perhaps being TRBD1 or TRBD2 (5 bases each). The CDR3 contains 16 residues. Per germline, CDR1 SEHNR and CDR2 FQNEAQ (reference sequence). The V gene lost 5 bases and the J gene lost 4 bases, with 17 bases spanning the gap. The CDR3, as DNA: TGTGCCAGCAGCCACGGGGCTAGCCCGGGCACCGGGGAGCTGTTTTTT. The encoded protein is CASSHGASPGTGELFF. Together with reference TRBV7-9 and TRBJ2-2, the CDR3 gives the full variable domain: DTGVSQNPRHKITKRGQNVTFRCDPISEHNRLYWYRQTLGQGPEFLTYFQNEAQLEKSRLLSDRFSAERPKGSFSTLEIQRTEQGDSAMYLCASSHGASPGTGELFFGEGSRLTVL.

V and J are TRBV11-3 and TRBJ2-2; 14 nucleotides align to TRBD2. The junction had 7 bases not matched to a gene; V was cut back by 4 bases and J by 6 bases. The CDR3 is 17 residues long. Germline values: CDR1 SGHNT, CDR2 YENEEA. The CDR3 is CASSSGGLAGESGELFF. Here the CDR3 DNA reads TGTGCCAGCAGCTCCGGGGGACTAGCGGGAGAATCCGGGGAGCTGTTTTTT.

The rearrangement uses TRBV5-4 and TRBJ2-2; TRBD2 might be the D (6 bases). V was cut by 2 bases and J by 1 base, with 9 bases left in between. From germline, CDR1 is SGHNT and CDR2 YYREEE (reference sequence). The CDR3 sequence is 15 residues long. This CDR3 is CASSFPRGNTGELFF. The CDR3 DNA sequence: TGTGCCAGCAGCTTCCCGCGGGGGAACACCGGGGAGCTGTTTTTT.

Details on this clone: This same CDR3 is encoded by further DNA sequences in the sample. V usage is TRBV20-1 and J usage is TRBJ2-5, with D possibly TRBD1 on 5 matching bases. CDR1 and CDR2 from the germline V gene are DFQATT and SNEGSKA (reference sequence). Trimming removed 4 bases from V and 5 bases from J, with 8 bases in between. The CDR3 is 11 amino acids. CDR3 in DNA: TGCAGTGCTACCCCAGGGGAGACCCAGTACTTC. Translating gives CSATPGETQYF.

The V gene is TRBV21-1, the J gene TRBJ2-5. TRBV21-1 is a pseudogene locus. The CDR3 length is 11 residues. The CDR3 DNA is TGTGCCAGCAACAAAACGGAGACCCAGTACTTC. Translated, it gives CASNKTETQYF.

For the CDR3, the DNA is TGTGCCAGCAGCCCTGATCTCGTCTCCTACGAGCAGTACTTC. This codes for CASSPDLVSYEQYF. This chain joins TRBV11-2 and TRBJ2-7; D is unclear. The V and J ends lost 5 bases and 0 bases respectively, with 11 bases between them. The germline gives CDR1 SGHAT, CDR2 FQNNGV. This CDR3 has 14 residues. Filled out from reference TRBV11-2 and TRBJ2-7, the complete variable domain reads EAGVAQSPRYKIIEKRQSVAFWCNPISGHATLYWYQQILGQGPKLLIQFQNNGVVDDSQLPKDRFSAERLKGVDSTLKIQPAKLEDSAVYLCASSPDLVSYEQYFGPGTRLTVT.

The chain links TRBV7-9 to TRBJ2-7; 12 positions match TRBD2. This CDR3 comprises 15 residues. CDR1 is SEHNR, CDR2 FQNEAQ, per germline (reference sequence). The junction had 6 bases not matched to a gene; V was cut back by 5 bases and J by 4 bases. CDR3: CASSKLAGGLYEQYF. In nucleotides, the CDR3 is TGTGCCAGCAGCAAACTAGCGGGGGGACTATACGAGCAGTACTTC. The variable domain in full, with the rest retrieved from reference TRBV7-9 and TRBJ2-7, is DTGVSQNPRHKITKRGQNVTFRCDPISEHNRLYWYRQTLGQGPEFLTYFQNEAQLEKSRLLSDRFSAERPKGSFSTLEIQRTEQGDSAMYLCASSKLAGGLYEQYFGPGTRLTVT.

The rearrangement joins TRBV2 to TRBJ2-2, with 7 bases that match TRBD2. This CDR3 has 15 residues. V was pared by 4 bases and J by 6 bases, with 8 bases of the junction left unmatched. Germline assignment: CDR1 SNHLY and CDR2 FYNNEI. For the CDR3, the DNA is TGTGCCAGCAGTGTGAGCGGGATCTCCTCCGGGGAGCTGTTTTTT. As protein: CASSVSGISSGELFF.

V gene TRBV5-6 combines with J gene TRBJ1-1, with D uncertain. V dropped 0 bases and J dropped 0 bases, with 15 bases sitting between them. The CDR3 has 17 residues. Germline V CDR1 and CDR2: SGHDT, YYEEEE. CDR3 bases: TGTGCCAGCAGCTTGGTCCAGCCACTTCAACTGAACACTGAAGCTTTCTTT. Amino acids: CASSLVQPLQLNTEAFF.

Comments on this clone: Additional DNA sequences in this sample encode the identical CDR3. This chain links TRBV6-1 with TRBJ1-3, with 8 bases identical to TRBD1. The CDR3 is made up of 16 amino acids. From germline, CDR1 is MNHNS and CDR2 SASEGT. V dropped 0 bases and J dropped 0; count of bases not matched to a gene: 1. The DNA of the CDR3 is TGTGCCAGCAGTGAAGCGGGGACAGGCTCTGGAAACACCATATATTTT. It is translated as CASSEAGTGSGNTIYF.

The gene calls are TRBV10-3 and TRBJ2-1; 14 bases match TRBD2. Germline CDR1 and CDR2: ENHRY and SYGVKD. The junction had 6 bases not matched to a gene; V was cut back by 6 bases and J by 8 bases. This CDR3 is 15 amino acids long. This chain's CDR3 is CAISSGTSGSDEQFF. Here the CDR3 DNA reads TGTGCCATCAGCTCCGGGACTAGCGGGAGTGATGAGCAGTTCTTC.

In regard to this clone: The same CDR3 also results from other DNA sequences found in this sample. The chain combines TRBV10-3 with TRBJ2-3; D gene ambiguous. Trimming took off 6 bases at V and 3 bases at J, with 7 bases between the two ends. Germline V gives CDR1 ENHRY, CDR2 SYGVKD. The CDR3 sequence is 12 residues long. CDR3: CAISLGTDTQYF. The CDR3 nucleotides are TGTGCCATCAGCCTCGGGACAGATACGCAGTATTTT.

V is TRBV29-1 and J is TRBJ1-5; TRBD1 is a possible D gene (5 bases). This CDR3 is built from 18 residues. Looked up from germline, CDR1 is SQVTM and CDR2 is ANQGSEA. The V end was cut by 6 bases, the J end by 3 bases, with 27 bases between. The CDR3 DNA reads TGCAGCGTCCCAAAATCACGTCTGACAGCAGGACCCAATCAGCCCCAGCATTTT. Translated: CSVPKSRLTAGPNQPQHF.

The rearrangement uses TRBV30 and TRBJ2-7; the D gene is possibly TRBD2 (6 bases). V was pared by 5 bases and J by 3 bases, with 14 bases between. CDR1 is GTSNPN, CDR2 SVGIG, per germline (reference sequence). The CDR3 sequence is 13 residues long. The CDR3 DNA sequence: TGTGCCTGGGGGACTCTAGGTCTCTACGAGCAGTACTTC. Protein product: CAWGTLGLYEQYF.

V is TRBV5-4 and J is TRBJ2-1; 7 bases are a match to TRBD1. The CDR3 has 15 residues. Per germline, CDR1 SGHNT and CDR2 YYREEE (reference sequence). V was pared by 0 bases and J by 9 bases, with 9 bases of the junction left unmatched. The CDR3 loop is CASSLGRGGSFEQFF. The CDR3, as DNA: TGTGCCAGCAGCTTGGGGAGAGGGGGCTCGTTTGAGCAGTTCTTC.

The J gene is TRBJ2-7, the V gene TRBV11-2; 9 nucleotides match TRBD2. The CDR3 totals 14 residues. The germline gives CDR1 SGHAT, CDR2 FQNNGV. With V trimmed by 5 bases and J by 5 bases, 7 bases remained unmatched. CDR3 protein: CASSEGLASDEQYF. CDR3 DNA sequence: TGTGCCAGCAGCGAAGGACTAGCGAGCGACGAGCAGTACTTC.